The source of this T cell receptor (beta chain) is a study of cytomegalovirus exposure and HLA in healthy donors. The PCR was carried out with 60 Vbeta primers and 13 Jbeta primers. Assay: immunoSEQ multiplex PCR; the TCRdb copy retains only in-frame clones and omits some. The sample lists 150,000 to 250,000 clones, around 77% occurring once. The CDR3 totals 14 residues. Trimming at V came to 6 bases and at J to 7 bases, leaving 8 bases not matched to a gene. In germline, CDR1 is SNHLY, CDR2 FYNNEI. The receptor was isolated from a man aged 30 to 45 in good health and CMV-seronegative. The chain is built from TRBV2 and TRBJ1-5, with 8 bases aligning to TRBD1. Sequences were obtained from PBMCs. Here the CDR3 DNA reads TGTGCCAGCAGCAGACAGGGGCAGGGACAGCCCCAGCATTTT. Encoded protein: CASSRQGQGQPQHF.